Each of the 25 T cell receptor beta chains below was sequenced from the same sample in a study of radiotherapy plus CTLA-4 blockade in lung cancer. Here immunoSEQ multiplex PCR was the method, and the copy in TCRdb shows in-frame clones only, minus some. The table shows about 44,000 clones, with roughly four fifths occurring only once. Material: peripheral blood, obtained from a patient treated with radiotherapy plus ipilimumab. These receptor sequences come from a human donor with non-small cell lung cancer whose response to radiotherapy plus ipilimumab could not be evaluated.

V and J are TRBV27 and TRBJ1-2; possibly TRBD1 for D (6 bases). The CDR3 sequence is 12 residues long. CDR1 MNHEY and CDR2 SMNVEV come from the germline V gene (reference sequence). Trimming took 5 bases from V and 5 from J, leaving 9 bases between them. CDR3 sequence reads: CASSKQGYGYTF. DNA of the CDR3: TGTGCCAGCAGTAAACAGGGATATGGCTACACCTTC.

The chain employs TRBV6-5 and TRBJ2-7, with 7 bases fitting TRBD1. This CDR3 has 15 residues. Germline assignment: CDR1 MNHEY and CDR2 SVGAGI. V lost 0 bases to trimming and J lost 5 bases; unmatched junction nucleotides: 7. CDR3: CASSYSAGGADEQYF. The CDR3 DNA reads as TGTGCCAGCAGTTACTCAGCAGGGGGTGCGGACGAGCAGTACTTC.

The chain recombines TRBV7-9 with TRBJ2-7, with 9 nucleotides matching TRBD2. CDR1 and CDR2 (germline): SEHNR, FQNEAQ (reference sequence). The CDR3 length is 15 residues. Trimming cost V 4 bases and J 2 bases; bases outside gene matches: 6. Here the CDR3 DNA reads TGTGCCAGCAGCTCCCACGAGCGGGAGGCCTACGAGCAGTACTTC. It translates to CASSSHEREAYEQYF. The full variable domain, completed using reference TRBV7-9 and TRBJ2-7, is DTGVSQNPRHKITKRGQNVTFRCDPISEHNRLYWYRQTLGQGPEFLTYFQNEAQLEKSRLLSDRFSAERPKGSFSTLEIQRTEQGDSAMYLCASSSHEREAYEQYFGPGTRLTVT.

The table lists this clone with a count of one. The genes are TRBV7-3 and TRBJ1-1; perhaps TRBD1 as D (5 bases). CDR3 length equals 12 residues. Germline V gives CDR1 SGHTA, CDR2 FQGTGA. The V end lost 5 bases, the J end lost 5 bases, and 9 bases lay between the germline ends. This CDR3 reads CASSPGGTEAFF. DNA of the CDR3: TGTGCCAGCAGCCCCGGGGGGACTGAAGCTTTCTTT.

As DNA, the CDR3 is TGTGCCAGCAGCGTAGGGCAGGGGGCCTACGAGCAGTACTTC. Amino acids: CASSVGQGAYEQYF. This rearrangement joins TRBV9 to TRBJ2-5, with TRBD1 identical over 7 bases. The J call may not be correct, given that the DNA end is closer to TRBJ2-7. Per germline, CDR1 SGDLS and CDR2 YYNGEE. This CDR3 contains 14 residues.

This clone is a singleton in its sample. The chain carries TRBV30 and TRBJ2-7; D possibly corresponds to TRBD2 (5 bases). The germline V gene encodes CDR1 GTSNPN and CDR2 SVGIG (reference sequence). This CDR3 has 11 amino acids. Deletions cut 5 bases from V and 4 bases from J, with 9 bases between. The DNA for the CDR3 is TGTGCCTGGGGAGGAGAATACGAGCAGTACTTC. Amino acids: CAWGGEYEQYF.

This chain joins TRBV18 and TRBJ2-1; D remains ambiguous. CDR3 length: 16 residues. Trimming removed 0 bases from V and 3 bases from J, with 12 bases in between. CDR1 is KGHSH and CDR2 is LQKENI in the germline V gene. CDR3 DNA: TGTGCCAGCTCACCACCGGTACGAGGCCGCTACAATGAGCAGTTCTTC. It codes for CASSPPVRGRYNEQFF.

This clone was detected only once. The gene calls are TRBV9 and TRBJ1-1, with D perhaps matching TRBD1 (6 bases). The germline gives CDR1 SGDLS, CDR2 YYNGEE. The CDR3 runs to 19 residues. With 0 bases removed from V and 0 bases from J, the gap between germline ends came to 21 bases. The CDR3 DNA reads TGTGCCAGCAGCGTAGGTTCTGGGGGGGGGCGGATAGTGAACACTGAAGCTTTCTTT. This gives the protein CASSVGSGGGRIVNTEAFF. The variable domain in full, with the rest retrieved from reference TRBV9 and TRBJ1-1, is DSGVTQTPKHLITATGQRVTLRCSPRSGDLSVYWYQQSLDQGLQFLIQYYNGEERAKGNILERFSAQQFPDLHSELNLSSLELGDSALYFCASSVGSGGGRIVNTEAFFGQGTRLTVV.

This chain links TRBV12-5 with TRBJ1-2; tentative D call: TRBD1 (5 bases). Trimming removed 1 base from V and 8 bases from J, with 17 bases in between. From germline, CDR1 is LGHNT and CDR2 FRNRAP. CDR3 length equals 15 residues. The DNA for the CDR3 is TGTGCTAGTGGTTTGGCCGAGGCAGGGTTGCGGGGCTACACCTTC. Encoded protein: CASGLAEAGLRGYTF.

This chain uses TRBV7-3 with TRBJ1-6; weak D call: TRBD1 (5 bases). This CDR3 spans 14 amino acids. V lost 2 bases and J lost 9, with 11 bases in between. Germline V CDR1 and CDR2: SGHTA, FQGTGA. The chain's CDR3 is CASSLGQGTSPLHF. Here the CDR3 DNA reads TGTGCCAGCAGCTTAGGGCAGGGAACTTCACCCCTCCACTTT. The entire variable domain, with the rest obtained from reference TRBV7-3 and TRBJ1-6, is as follows: GAGVSQTPSNKVTEKGKYVELRCDPISGHTALYWYRQSLGQGPEFLIYFQGTGAADDSGLPNDRFFAVRPEGSVSTLKIQRTERGDSAVYLCASSLGQGTSPLHFGNGTRLTVT.

J is TRBJ1-1 and V is TRBV5-5; 8 nucleotides align to TRBD1. V gave up 4 bases and J gave up 6 bases; unmatched junction bases: 5. CDR1 is SGHKS and CDR2 is YYEKEE in the germline V gene (reference sequence). This CDR3 has 13 residues. The DNA for the CDR3 is TGTGCCAGCAGCCGCGGCAGGGGGCCTGAAGCTTTCTTT. Its protein product is CASSRGRGPEAFF.

V is TRBV27 and J is TRBJ2-1; the match to TRBD2 covers 12 bases. Germline CDR1 and CDR2: MNHEY and SMNVEV (reference sequence). The trim removed 6 bases at V and 4 bases at J, leaving 7 bases unmatched. The CDR3 totals 16 residues. This CDR3 reads CASSQLAGGKYNEQFF. As DNA, the CDR3 is TGTGCCAGCAGCCAACTAGCGGGGGGTAAATACAATGAGCAGTTCTTC.

The V gene is TRBV28, the J gene TRBJ2-1, with D possibly matching TRBD2 (6 bases). V was clipped by 6 bases and J by 0 bases, with 15 bases between them. Germline V lookup: CDR1 MDHEN, CDR2 SYDVKM. The CDR3 consists of 16 residues. The CDR3 coding sequence is TGTGCCAGCAGCTCCCGGGACTCGAGCTCCTACAATGAGCAGTTCTTC. Its translation is CASSSRDSSSYNEQFF.

This chain connects TRBV7-2 to TRBJ1-1; TRBD1 might be the D (6 bases). In germline, CDR1 is SGHTA, CDR2 FQGNSA. Trimming removed 5 bases at V and 8 bases at J, with 18 bases between. This CDR3 has 14 residues. CDR3 amino acids: CASSATGTTKEAFF. The DNA for the CDR3 is TGTGCCAGCAGCGCAACCGGGACAACGAAAGAAGCTTTCTTT.

By its share, this clone is medium-sized (0.01 to 0.1%). The genes are TRBV10-1 and TRBJ2-2, with TRBD2 identical over 11 bases. CDR1 is WNHNN and CDR2 is SYGVQD in the germline V gene (reference sequence). The CDR3 totals 17 residues. V lost 3 bases and J lost 5; bases outside the gene matches: 8. The CDR3 sequence: CASSEASGGSPTGELFF. CDR3 in DNA: TGCGCCAGCAGTGAAGCTAGCGGGGGGTCCCCGACCGGGGAGCTGTTTTTT.

V is TRBV7-6 and J is TRBJ1-3; no reliable D call. Trimming stripped 6 bases from V and 1 base from J, with 16 bases between. The CDR3 has 16 amino acids. Looked up from germline, CDR1 is SGHVS and CDR2 is FNYEAQ. CDR3 region: CASSNRLLKSGNTIYF. DNA for the CDR3: TGTGCCAGCAGTAACAGATTACTTAAGTCTGGAAACACCATATATTTT.

This clone has only one observation. The rearrangement uses TRBV4-3 and TRBJ1-4; TRBD1 might be the D (6 bases). Germline V gives CDR1 LGHNA, CDR2 YSLEER. This CDR3 region has 15 residues. With 1 base removed from V and 8 bases from J, the gap between germline ends came to 14 bases. The CDR3 here is CASSQASGVGEKLFF. The DNA for the CDR3 is TGCGCCAGCAGCCAAGCCTCAGGGGTTGGGGAAAAACTGTTTTTT.

The chain carries TRBV13 and TRBJ2-5; TRBD2 might be the D (7 bases). V was pared by 8 bases and J by 4 bases, with 20 bases between. The CDR3 extends over 15 amino acids. CDR1 and CDR2 (germline): PRHDT, FYEKMQ (reference sequence). This CDR3 is CASSSLWGGRETQYF. The CDR3 nucleotides are TGTGCCAGCTCCTCCCTGTGGGGGGGCCGAGAGACCCAGTACTTC.

The rearrangement joins TRBV7-3 to TRBJ2-5; 8 nucleotides match TRBD2. Germline V gives CDR1 SGHTA, CDR2 FQGTGA. J gave up 4 bases and V 5 bases, and 6 bases lay outside the gene matches. The length of the CDR3 is 14 residues. The CDR3, as DNA: TGTGCCAGCAGCCCGGGGGGGACCGGAGAGACCCAGTACTTC. Translation: CASSPGGTGETQYF.

The V call is TRBV7-2, the J call TRBJ1-6; TRBD1 is a possible D gene (6 bases). The CDR3 length is 14 residues. Germline CDR1 SGHTA, CDR2 FQGNSA. Trimming took 5 bases from V and 7 from J, leaving 12 bases between them. In DNA, the CDR3 is TGTGCCAGCAGCCCGGACAGTAGAAATTCACCCCTCCACTTT. This gives the protein CASSPDSRNSPLHF.

In its sample, this clone ranks as medium-sized. The chain employs TRBV5-1 and TRBJ1-4; TRBD1 matches 7 bases. The V and J ends lost 4 bases and 10 bases, in that order; junction bases with no gene match: 7. CDR1 and CDR2 from the germline V gene are SGHRS and YFSETQ. There are 13 residues in the CDR3. CDR3 in DNA: TGCGCCAGCAGCCCGACAGGGTTCGGAAAACTGTTTTTT. Protein product: CASSPTGFGKLFF.

This clone has more than one count but fewer than ten. A read error may produce the germline difference seen at one junction end. The J gene is TRBJ1-1, the V gene TRBV4-1, with a weak D call TRBD1 (6 bases). The CDR3 consists of 11 residues. Per the germline V gene, CDR1 is MGHRA and CDR2 is YSYEKL. Here the CDR3 DNA reads TGCGCCAGCAGCCACCGAGGCTACAGGGTCTTT. It yields the protein CASSHRGYRVF.

As DNA, the CDR3 is TGTGCCAGCAGTTTACCCCCCCGGGGAGGCTCCTATAATTCACCCCTCCACTTT. Translation gives CASSLPPRGGSYNSPLHF. The chain employs TRBV28 and TRBJ1-6; D unresolved. Trimming took 2 bases from V and 0 from J, leaving 14 bases between them. CDR3 length equals 18 residues. The germline gives CDR1 MDHEN, CDR2 SYDVKM.

J is TRBJ2-2 and V is TRBV7-9; D gene unclear. Germline values: CDR1 SEHNR, CDR2 FQNEAQ (reference sequence). The CDR3 is made up of 14 amino acids. Trimming stripped 5 bases from V and 4 bases from J, with 11 bases between. The CDR3 sequence: CASSPFASTGELFF. The CDR3 DNA reads TGTGCCAGCAGCCCCTTCGCTAGCACCGGGGAGCTGTTTTTT.

V usage is TRBV5-4 and J usage is TRBJ1-1, with 7 bases that match TRBD1. The CDR3 has 16 amino acids. In germline, CDR1 is SGHNT, CDR2 YYREEE (reference sequence). With V trimmed by 0 bases and J by 5 bases, 10 bases remained unmatched. For the CDR3, the DNA is TGTGCCAGCAGCTTGGGGTCCAGGGGGATTGTGACTGAAGCTTTCTTT. Translated: CASSLGSRGIVTEAFF.